The rows below give T cell receptor beta chains drawn from one sample of a study of CD8 T cells in ankylosing spondylitis. From the 5' RACE reads, TCRdb called clonotypes with MiXCR, one entry per CDR3 protein. The repertoire holds 150,000 to 200,000 distinct CDR3 sequences, with approximately 12% as singletons. Sequencing was performed on blood, either unsorted or a sorted T cell fraction (not recorded which). The receptors were sampled from a female donor with ankylosing spondylitis or in good health (not recorded which). CDR3s include the opening cysteine and the closing phenylalanine or tryptophan. The D gene is left open where the match is weak. Rows may omit the clone size; those that give it use once, few, many or a size class.

J | size | V | D | length | CDR3 | DNA
TRBJ2-7 | - | TRBV11-2 | TRBD2 | 18 | CASSLRPSGRASSYEQYF | TGTGCCAGCAGCTTAAGGCCTAGCGGGAGGGCTAGCTCCTACGAGCAGTACTTC
TRBJ1-5 | many | TRBV6-1 | - | 14 | CASKSFLENQPQHF | TGTGCCAGCAAAAGTTTCCTCGAAAACCAGCCCCAGCATTTT
TRBJ2-1 | many | TRBV5-1 | TRBD2 | 13 | CASSFGTNSEQFF | TGCGCCAGCAGCTTTGGGACTAACAGCGAGCAGTTCTTC
TRBJ1-6 | many | TRBV10-3 | - | 16 | CAIRQGLGSYNSPLHF | TGTGCCATCAGACAGGGTCTCGGCTCCTATAATTCACCCCTCCACTTT
TRBJ1-6 | - | TRBV25-1 | - | 15 | CASIQGSSYNSPLHF | TGTGCCAGCATCCAGGGAAGCTCCTATAATTCACCCCTCCACTTT
TRBJ1-2 | few | TRBV7-2 | TRBD1 | 14 | CASSPTGAGYGYTF | TGTGCCAGCAGCCCTACAGGGGCCGGCTATGGCTACACCTTC
TRBJ2-1 | - | TRBV20-1 | - | 13 | CSASRGRRAEQFF | TGCAGTGCTAGTCGGGGGAGGAGGGCTGAGCAGTTCTTC
TRBJ2-5 | - | TRBV6-2/TRBV6-3 | - | 14 | CASSYPGLQETQYF | TGTGCCAGCAGTTACCCGGGGCTCCAAGAGACCCAGTACTTC
TRBJ2-2 | many | TRBV5-1 | - | 15 | CASSLVGLAAGELFF | TGCGCCAGCAGCTTGGTGGGTCTCGCGGCCGGGGAGCTGTTTTTT
TRBJ2-5 | few | TRBV11-2 | TRBD1 | 18 | CASSLVEARGQTRETQYF | TGTGCCAGCAGCTTAGTTGAGGCCAGGGGGCAAACTCGAGAGACCCAGTACTTC
TRBJ2-1 | many | TRBV29-1 | - | 13 | CSASSSGYNEQFF | TGCAGCGCGTCGAGTTCTGGCTACAATGAGCAGTTCTTC
TRBJ2-5 | many | TRBV14 | - | 12 | CARTPRTETQYF | TGTGCCAGGACCCCCAGGACCGAGACCCAGTACTTC
TRBJ2-7 | - | TRBV19 | - | 19 | CASSIGRGRGSGKTYEQYF | TGTGCCAGTAGTATAGGAAGGGGGCGCGGAAGCGGGAAGACCTACGAGCAGTACTTC
TRBJ2-1 | - | TRBV6-2/TRBV6-3 | TRBD2 | 17 | CASSSRTSGSIHNEQFF | TGTGCCAGCAGTTCCAGGACTAGCGGGAGCATCCACAATGAGCAGTTCTTC
TRBJ2-7 | many | TRBV14 | - | 15 | CASSRQATISYEQYF | TGTGCCAGCAGCAGACAGGCCACTATCTCCTACGAGCAGTACTTC
TRBJ1-5 | - | TRBV5-1 | - | 16 | CASSRIGGQNNQPQHF | TGCGCCAGCAGCCGGATTGGTGGGCAGAACAATCAGCCCCAGCATTTT
TRBJ1-1 | few | TRBV20-1 | TRBD1 | 13 | CSAISGGASEAFF | TGCAGTGCTATCTCAGGGGGCGCTTCTGAAGCTTTCTTT
TRBJ2-7 | - | TRBV7-2 | TRBD2 | 16 | CASSLIAGGPSYEQYF | TGTGCCAGCAGCTTAATAGCGGGAGGGCCGTCCTACGAGCAGTACTTC
TRBJ2-2 | - | TRBV5-1 | TRBD2 | 16 | CASSFRLAGNTGELFF | TGCGCCAGCAGCTTCCGACTAGCGGGAAACACCGGGGAGCTGTTTTTT
TRBJ2-1 | - | TRBV12-3/TRBV12-4 | - | 14 | CASSGLTRYNEQFF | TGTGCCAGCAGCGGATTGACGCGGTACAATGAGCAGTTCTTC
TRBJ2-1 | few | TRBV19 | - | 17 | CASSIALRWIAYNEQFF | TGTGCCAGTAGTATAGCCCTGAGATGGATAGCCTACAATGAGCAGTTCTTC
TRBJ1-4 | - | TRBV7-2 | - | 14 | CASSLSVLEEKLFF | TGTGCCAGCAGCTTATCGGTTTTGGAAGAAAAACTGTTTTTT
TRBJ2-1 | - | TRBV7-6 | - | 19 | CASSLAGAIAPSSYNEQFF | TGTGCCAGCAGCTTAGCCGGGGCCATAGCGCCAAGCTCCTACAATGAGCAGTTCTTC
TRBJ2-1 | - | TRBV4-3 | - | 14 | CASSQDQWRNEQFF | TGCGCCAGCAGCCAAGATCAGTGGAGAAATGAGCAGTTCTTC
TRBJ2-3 | - | TRBV5-4 | - | 13 | CASSLAAPSEQYF | TGTGCCAGCAGCTTGGCAGCCCCCAGTGAGCAGTATTTT
TRBJ2-1 | many | TRBV3-1 | - | 16 | CASSPTRTGALHEQFF | TGTGCCAGCAGCCCAACTCGTACGGGAGCTCTCCATGAGCAGTTCTTC
TRBJ2-1 | many | TRBV5-1 | TRBD2 | 15 | CASSAGLAGEGEQFF | TGCGCCAGCAGCGCTGGACTAGCGGGAGAGGGTGAGCAGTTCTTC
TRBJ2-1 | - | TRBV20-1 | TRBD2 | 15 | CSARVPSGTYNEQFF | TGCAGTGCTAGAGTCCCTAGCGGTACCTACAATGAGCAGTTCTTC
TRBJ1-5 | many | TRBV12-3/TRBV12-4 | - | 15 | CASSPAPGVVKPQHF | TGTGCCAGCAGCCCAGCCCCAGGTGTCGTTAAGCCCCAGCATTTT
TRBJ2-2 | many | TRBV3-1 | - | 14 | CASSHRRGTGELFF | TGTGCCAGCAGCCATCGACGGGGAACCGGGGAGCTGTTTTTT
TRBJ1-6 | many | TRBV7-8 | - | 14 | CASSLKGFGSPLHF | TGTGCCAGCAGCTTAAAGGGGTTCGGCTCACCCCTCCACTTT
TRBJ2-7 | many | TRBV27 | TRBD1 | 17 | CASRLRGADRGTYEQYF | TGTGCCAGCCGTCTTCGGGGAGCGGACAGGGGTACCTACGAGCAGTACTTC
TRBJ1-1 | many | TRBV15 | - | 14 | CATSRDQESTEAFF | TGTGCCACCAGCAGAGATCAGGAAAGCACTGAAGCTTTCTTT
TRBJ2-6 | - | TRBV28 | - | 19 | CASVAMIGGKGSGANVLTF | TGTGCCAGCGTGGCCATGATCGGGGGTAAAGGTTCTGGGGCCAACGTCCTGACTTTC
TRBJ2-2 | many | TRBV12-3/TRBV12-4 | - | 15 | CASSSGIANTGELFF | TGTGCCAGCAGTTCCGGGATTGCGAACACCGGGGAGCTGTTTTTT
TRBJ1-1 | many | TRBV11-2 | - | 13 | CASSLDLDLQAFF | TGTGCCAGCAGCTTAGATCTGGATTTGCAAGCTTTCTTT
TRBJ2-2 | few | TRBV20-1 | TRBD2 | 16 | CSAAGLAGGGTGELFF | TGCAGTGCGGCTGGACTAGCGGGAGGCGGGACCGGGGAGCTGTTTTTT
TRBJ2-1 | many | TRBV5-8 | TRBD2 | 14 | CASSPGTSYHEQFF | TGTGCCAGCAGCCCCGGGACTAGCTATCATGAGCAGTTCTTC
TRBJ2-1 | few | TRBV28 | - | 15 | CASSLRGAGYNEQFF | TGTGCCAGCAGTTTACGAGGGGCGGGGTACAATGAGCAGTTCTTC
TRBJ2-5 | many | TRBV6-2/TRBV6-3 | - | 13 | CASKRGIQETQYF | TGTGCCAGCAAAAGGGGGATCCAAGAGACCCAGTACTTC
TRBJ2-2 | many | TRBV20-1 | - | 11 | CSAGNTGELFF | TGCAGTGCCGGGAACACCGGGGAGCTGTTTTTT
TRBJ2-7 | many | TRBV5-1 | - | 12 | CASSLYGLEQYF | TGCGCCAGCAGCTTGTATGGTCTCGAGCAGTACTTC
TRBJ2-1 | many | TRBV5-1 | TRBD2 | 15 | CASSLRLAGGNEQFF | TGCGCCAGCAGCTTGCGGCTAGCGGGAGGGAATGAGCAGTTCTTC
TRBJ2-7 | many | TRBV5-1 | TRBD2 | 18 | CASSLPSGTASSGNEQYF | TGCGCCAGCAGCTTACCTAGCGGGACAGCCTCCTCGGGCAACGAGCAGTACTTC
TRBJ1-1 | many | TRBV7-2 | - | 13 | CASSLAAGTEAFF | TGTGCCAGCAGCTTAGCGGCAGGGACTGAAGCTTTCTTT
TRBJ2-1 | many | TRBV18 | TRBD2 | 14 | CASSPSGSNDEQFF | TGTGCCAGCTCACCCAGCGGGAGTAACGATGAGCAGTTCTTC
TRBJ1-2 | once | TRBV20-1 | TRBD1 | 13 | CSTTSDREYGYTF | TGCAGTACAACCTCCGACAGGGAATACGGCTACACCTTC
TRBJ2-3 | - | TRBV4-3 | TRBD2 | 17 | CASSQGVGAGGALRQYF | TGCGCCAGCAGCCAAGGGGTTGGAGCGGGAGGAGCCTTGAGGCAGTATTTT
TRBJ2-7 | - | TRBV7-6 | - | 15 | CASSLYQGKSYEQYF | TGTGCCAGCAGCTTGTACCAGGGAAAGTCCTACGAGCAGTACTTC
TRBJ2-1 | few | TRBV6-1 | - | 13 | CASSEIVPGEQFF | TGTGCCAGCAGTGAAATCGTTCCGGGGGAGCAGTTCTTC
TRBJ2-7 | many | TRBV10-3 | TRBD1 | 13 | CAISWDRGYEQYF | TGTGCCATCAGTTGGGACAGGGGATACGAGCAGTACTTC
TRBJ1-4 | few | TRBV25-1 | - | 15 | CASSPRQVTAEKLFF | TGTGCCAGCAGTCCTCGACAGGTAACCGCTGAAAAACTGTTTTTT
TRBJ1-2 | many | TRBV28 | - | 15 | CASSYRGRLDYGYTF | TGTGCCAGCAGCTACCGGGGCAGGCTGGACTATGGCTACACCTTC